This TCR beta chain was recorded in a study of blood T cell repertoires in COVID-19 (dated by TCRdb to about 2020). Notes on the research overall: Samples from collaborators originated in the United States, Italy and Spain and spanned both the acute and convalescent phases of COVID-19. The prospective study material was composed of cDNA or gDNA derived from T cells, B-cell-depleted T cells, or PBMCs. Deeply sampled blood TCRbeta repertoires from subjects exposed to, actively infected with, or recovered from COVID-19 were included in the dataset. The repertoires were released in a freely available public database meant as a resource for research on the immune response to SARS-CoV-2. Samples were obtained from the ongoing ImmuneRACE study (first 160 participants) and from 1,000 to 1,500 subjects provided by 6 global collaborators. Nearly every sample came with metadata listing a de-identified subject ID, COVID-19 status, age in years and sex. Where available, HLA class I and class II types were obtained from metadata supplied by the sample provider rather than from assay-based typing. Points the paper makes about the study in general: Clinical and demographic metadata were provided uncurated, with the amount varying by source and participant.

On this clone itself: What antigen it recognizes has not been identified. Within one base of it there is no much larger clone, and no base qualities were kept.

The immunoSEQ Assay, a bias-controlled multiplex PCR, was used to amplify TCRbeta CDR3 regions from genomic DNA. Processing in the source paper ran as follows. The number of nucleated cells in each sample was estimated from the amplification of reference gene primers within the assay. To quantify the absolute abundance of each unique TCRbeta CDR3 rearrangement, sequence reads were collapsed and filtered. For each sample, productive Simpson clonality was calculated by taking the square root of Simpson's diversity index across productive rearrangements. Held by TCRdb, this immuneACCESS table contains in-frame sequences only and omits some clones. Under half of the omission traces to an unresolved V gene where checked; the cause of the rest is unknown. V, J and clone size are those of that table, while D and trimming were read from the DNA. For this sample the table gives tens of thousands of clones, of which around 84% were detected only once. 10% to 15% of the sample is in the top ten clones.

Collaborating institutions collected whole blood in K2EDTA tubes following their own protocols. For TCRbeta analysis, collaborators shipped samples as frozen whole blood, isolated PBMCs, or DNA extracted from either of those sample types. Trimming takes 6 bases off V and 1 base off J; junction bases not matched to a gene: 6. The germline V gene (reference sequence) supplies CDR1 LNHNV and CDR2 YYDKDF. The CDR3 measures 15 amino acids from cysteine to phenylalanine. Of all the DNA, just the CDR3 is kept, 45 bases in frame from base 1. What was sequenced was peripheral blood. The TCR was taken from a human donor in a cohort sampled during active COVID-19. The chain is assembled from TRBV15 and TRBJ1-1; TRBD1 aligns with 9 central bases. DNA sequence: TGTGCCACCAGTCAGGGACAGGGTTCGAACACTGAAGCTTTCTTT. Translated, this is CATSQGQGSNTEAFF.